This TCR beta chain emerged from a study of T-cell memory formation after mild COVID-19. A single record per CDR3 protein comes from TCRdb applying MiXCR to the 5' RACE reads. The sample yields hundreds of thousands of distinct CDR3 sequences, 28% seen once. Only a few counts were recorded for this clonotype. The CDR3 is made up of 16 amino acids. V gave up 3 bases and J gave up 12 bases; unmatched junction bases: 12. Per germline, CDR1 SGHTS and CDR2 YDEGEE. The receptor's source is an adult woman who had mild COVID-19 (a few samples of this study predate the infection). Cell type and time point are not known. Material for sequencing was PBMCs or a T cell subset sorted from them (not recorded which). The rearrangement links TRBV5-8 to TRBJ2-1; the match to TRBD2 covers 13 bases. For the CDR3, the DNA is TGTGCCAGCAGCTCCTCTTCGTGGACTAGCGGGAGTAGGCAGTTCTTC. It encodes CASSSSSWTSGSRQFF.